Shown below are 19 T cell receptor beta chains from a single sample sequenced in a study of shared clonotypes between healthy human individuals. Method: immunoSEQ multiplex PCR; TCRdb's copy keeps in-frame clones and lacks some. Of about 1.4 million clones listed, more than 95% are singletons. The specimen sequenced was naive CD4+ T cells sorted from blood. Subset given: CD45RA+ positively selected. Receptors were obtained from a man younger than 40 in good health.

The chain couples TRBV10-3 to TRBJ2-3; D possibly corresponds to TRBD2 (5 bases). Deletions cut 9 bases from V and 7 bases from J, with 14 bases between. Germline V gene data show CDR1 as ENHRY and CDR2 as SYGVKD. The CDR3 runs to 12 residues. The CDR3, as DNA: TGTGCCATGGGAGAGACGAGTTATACGCAGTATTTT. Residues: CAMGETSYTQYF.

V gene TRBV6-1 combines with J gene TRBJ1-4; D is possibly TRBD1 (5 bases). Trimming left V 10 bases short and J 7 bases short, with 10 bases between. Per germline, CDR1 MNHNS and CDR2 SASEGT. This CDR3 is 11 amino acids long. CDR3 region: CATRQFEKLFF. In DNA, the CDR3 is TGTGCCACCCGACAGTTTGAAAAACTGTTTTTT.

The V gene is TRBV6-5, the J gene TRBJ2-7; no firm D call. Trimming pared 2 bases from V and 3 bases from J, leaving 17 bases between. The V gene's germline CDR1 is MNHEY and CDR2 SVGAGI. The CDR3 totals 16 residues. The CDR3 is CASSYRPATVIYEQYF. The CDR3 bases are TGTGCCAGCAGTTACCGTCCCGCGACCGTTATCTACGAGCAGTACTTC.

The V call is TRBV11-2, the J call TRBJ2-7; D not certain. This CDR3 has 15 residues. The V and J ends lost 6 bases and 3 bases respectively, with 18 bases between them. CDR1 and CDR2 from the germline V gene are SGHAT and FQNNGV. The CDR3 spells CASRRNPIPDYEQYF. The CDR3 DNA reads TGTGCCAGCAGGCGGAACCCTATACCCGACTACGAGCAGTACTTC.

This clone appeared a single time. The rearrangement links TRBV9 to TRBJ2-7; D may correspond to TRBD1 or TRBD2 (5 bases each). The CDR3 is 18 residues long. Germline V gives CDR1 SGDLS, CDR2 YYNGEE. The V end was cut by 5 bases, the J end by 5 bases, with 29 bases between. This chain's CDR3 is CASSATLFTGTKTNEQYF. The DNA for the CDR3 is TGTGCCAGCAGTGCCACTTTATTCACCGGGACCAAGACTAACGAGCAGTACTTC.

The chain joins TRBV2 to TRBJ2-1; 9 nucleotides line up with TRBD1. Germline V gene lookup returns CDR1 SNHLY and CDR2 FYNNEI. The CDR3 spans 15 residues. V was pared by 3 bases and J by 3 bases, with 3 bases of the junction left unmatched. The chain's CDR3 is CASSDWGQGYNEQFF. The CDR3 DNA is TGTGCCAGCAGTGACTGGGGACAGGGCTACAATGAGCAGTTCTTC.

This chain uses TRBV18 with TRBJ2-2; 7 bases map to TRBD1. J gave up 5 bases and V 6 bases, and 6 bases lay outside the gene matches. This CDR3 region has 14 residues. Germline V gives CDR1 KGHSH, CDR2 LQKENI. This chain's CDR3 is CASSLTQGTGELFF. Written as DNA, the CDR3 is TGTGCCAGCTCTCTAACACAGGGGACCGGGGAGCTGTTTTTT.

CDR3 protein: CASRRQGGTYEQYF. The CDR3 DNA follows: TGTGCCAGCAGGAGACAGGGAGGGACCTACGAGCAGTACTTC. This chain uses TRBV28 with TRBJ2-7; D could derive from TRBD1 or TRBD2 (7 bases each). The CDR3 runs to 14 residues. CDR1 is MDHEN and CDR2 is SYDVKM in the germline V gene. The V end lost 6 bases, the J end lost 2 bases, and 14 bases lay between the germline ends.

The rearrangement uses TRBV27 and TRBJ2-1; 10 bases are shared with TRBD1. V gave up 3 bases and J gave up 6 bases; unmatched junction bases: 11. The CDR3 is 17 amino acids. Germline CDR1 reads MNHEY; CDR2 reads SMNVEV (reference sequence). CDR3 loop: CASSFLVPRTGGNEQFF. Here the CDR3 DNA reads TGTGCCAGCAGTTTTTTGGTACCCAGGACAGGGGGCAATGAGCAGTTCTTC.

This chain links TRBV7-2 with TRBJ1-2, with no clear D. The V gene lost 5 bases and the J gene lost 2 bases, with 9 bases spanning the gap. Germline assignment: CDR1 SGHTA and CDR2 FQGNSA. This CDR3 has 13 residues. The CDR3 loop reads CASSPDGNYGYTF. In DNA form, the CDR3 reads TGTGCCAGCAGCCCGGACGGAAACTATGGCTACACCTTC.

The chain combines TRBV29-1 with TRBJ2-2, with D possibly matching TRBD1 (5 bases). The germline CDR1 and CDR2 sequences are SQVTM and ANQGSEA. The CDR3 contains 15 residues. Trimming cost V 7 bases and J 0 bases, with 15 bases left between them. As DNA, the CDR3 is TGCAGCGCTATAGACAGACCATCGAACACCGGGGAGCTGTTTTTT. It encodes CSAIDRPSNTGELFF.

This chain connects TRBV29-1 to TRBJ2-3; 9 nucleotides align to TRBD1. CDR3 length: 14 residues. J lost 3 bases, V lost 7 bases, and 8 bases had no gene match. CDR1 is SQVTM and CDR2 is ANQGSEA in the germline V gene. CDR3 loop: CSGHGTGSTDTQYF. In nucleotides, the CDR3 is TGCAGCGGACACGGGACAGGGTCGACAGATACGCAGTATTTT.

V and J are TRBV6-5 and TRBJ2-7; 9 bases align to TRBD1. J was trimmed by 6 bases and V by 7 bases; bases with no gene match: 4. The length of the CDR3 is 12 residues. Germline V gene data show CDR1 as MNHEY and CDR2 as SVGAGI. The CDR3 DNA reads TGTGCCAGCAAGGGACAGGGAGGCGAGCAGTACTTC. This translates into CASKGQGGEQYF.

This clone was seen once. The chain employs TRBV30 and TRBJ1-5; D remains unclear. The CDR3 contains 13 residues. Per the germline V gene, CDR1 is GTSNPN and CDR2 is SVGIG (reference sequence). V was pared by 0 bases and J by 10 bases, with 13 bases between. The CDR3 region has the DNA TGTGCCTGGAGTGTACCGGGCTTGGGCCCCCAGCATTTT. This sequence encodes CAWSVPGLGPQHF.

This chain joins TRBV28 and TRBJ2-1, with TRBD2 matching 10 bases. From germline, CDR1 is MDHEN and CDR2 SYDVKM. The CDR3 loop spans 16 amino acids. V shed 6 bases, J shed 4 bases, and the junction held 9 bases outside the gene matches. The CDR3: CASSLERTSGYNEQFF. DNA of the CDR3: TGTGCCAGCAGCCTGGAGCGGACTAGCGGTTACAATGAGCAGTTCTTC. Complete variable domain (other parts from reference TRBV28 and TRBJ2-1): DVKVTQSSRYLVKRTGEKVFLECVQDMDHENMFWYRQDPGLGLRLIYFSYDVKMKEKGDIPEGYSVSREKKERFSLILESASTNQTSMYLCASSLERTSGYNEQFFGPGTRLTVL.

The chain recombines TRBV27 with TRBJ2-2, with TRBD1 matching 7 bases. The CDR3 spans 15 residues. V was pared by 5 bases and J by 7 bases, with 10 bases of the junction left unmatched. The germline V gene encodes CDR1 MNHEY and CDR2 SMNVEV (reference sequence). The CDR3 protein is CASSGILDRHGELFF. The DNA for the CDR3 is TGTGCCAGCAGTGGAATACTGGACAGGCACGGGGAGCTGTTTTTT.

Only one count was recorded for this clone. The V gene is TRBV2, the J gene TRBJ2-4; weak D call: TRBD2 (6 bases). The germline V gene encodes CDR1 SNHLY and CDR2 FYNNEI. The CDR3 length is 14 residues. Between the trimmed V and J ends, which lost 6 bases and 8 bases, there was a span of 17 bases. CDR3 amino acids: CASRSSYGGDIQYF. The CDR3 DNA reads TGTGCCAGCAGGAGTTCGTATGGCGGGGACATTCAGTACTTC.

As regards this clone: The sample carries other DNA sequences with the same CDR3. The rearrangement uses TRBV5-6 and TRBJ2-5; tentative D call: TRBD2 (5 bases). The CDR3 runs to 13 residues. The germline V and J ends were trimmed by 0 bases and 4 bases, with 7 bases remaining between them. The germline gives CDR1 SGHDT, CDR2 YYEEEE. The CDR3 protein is CASSLGRLETQYF. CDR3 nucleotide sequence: TGTGCCAGCAGCTTGGGGAGGTTAGAGACCCAGTACTTC.

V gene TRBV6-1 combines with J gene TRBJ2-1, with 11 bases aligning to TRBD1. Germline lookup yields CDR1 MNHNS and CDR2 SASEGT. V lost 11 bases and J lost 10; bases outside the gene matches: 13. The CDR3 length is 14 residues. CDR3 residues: CAGRGQGALFEQFF. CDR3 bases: TGTGCCGGAAGAGGACAGGGGGCGCTTTTCGAGCAGTTCTTC.